This T cell receptor beta chain came from a study of beta chain features in type 1 diabetes. General study results and limits: Still unanswered here is whether HLA type influences TCRB rearrangement. In type 1 diabetes patients, VDJ junctions had fewer insertions; deletions at these junctions were more frequent. Patients' naive, central memory and regulatory TCRB repertoires appeared more alike than those of healthy donors.

Of the isolated RNA, all was reverse transcribed, and so the sequenced material was expressed TCRB transcripts. Repertoires were generated with immunoSEQ multiplex PCR, while TCRdb's copy carries only in-frame clones and drops some. The table lists under 450,000 clones, about 14% of them singletons, with 0.035% to 0.045% in the top ten. This clone turned up a few times. Its antigen is unidentified. Purity (above 95%) was reached by all sorted populations. This receptor was taken from a man younger than 45 in good health. The specimen sequenced was naive CD4+ T cells from blood.

DNA for the CDR3: TGTGCCAGCAGCGGGGCCTCTGGAAACACCATATATTTT. Encoded protein: CASSGASGNTIYF. The chain carries TRBV4-2 and TRBJ1-3; possible D gene TRBD1, 5 bases. Looked up from germline, CDR1 is LGHNA and CDR2 is YNFKEQ. The CDR3 loop spans 13 amino acids. Trimming removed 5 bases from V and 0 bases from J, with 5 bases in between.